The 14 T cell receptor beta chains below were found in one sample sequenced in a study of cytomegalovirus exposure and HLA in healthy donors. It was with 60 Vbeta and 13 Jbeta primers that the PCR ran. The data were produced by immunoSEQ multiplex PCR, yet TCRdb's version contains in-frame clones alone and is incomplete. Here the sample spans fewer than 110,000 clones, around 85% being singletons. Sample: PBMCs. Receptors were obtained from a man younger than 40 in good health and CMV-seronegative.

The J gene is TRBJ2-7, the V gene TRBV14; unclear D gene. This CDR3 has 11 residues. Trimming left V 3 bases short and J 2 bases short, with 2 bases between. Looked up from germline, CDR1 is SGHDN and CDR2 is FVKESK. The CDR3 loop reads CASSHAYEQYF. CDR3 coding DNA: TGTGCCAGCAGCCACGCCTACGAGCAGTACTTC.

DNA for the CDR3: TGTGCCAGCTCGGAGACTAGCGGGGTGACAGATACGCAGTATTTT. Translation: CASSETSGVTDTQYF. The V and J genes are TRBV18 and TRBJ2-3, with 11 bases identical to TRBD2. CDR3 length equals 15 residues. V trimming: 6 bases; J trimming: 3 bases; junction bases outside the gene matches: 5. Germline V gene lookup returns CDR1 KGHSH and CDR2 LQKENI.

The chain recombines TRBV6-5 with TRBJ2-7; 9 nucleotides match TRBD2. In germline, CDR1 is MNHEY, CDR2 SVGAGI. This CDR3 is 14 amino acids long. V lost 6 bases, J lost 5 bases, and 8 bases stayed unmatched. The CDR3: CASRTSGRGDEQYF. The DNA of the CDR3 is TGTGCCAGCAGAACTAGCGGGCGAGGAGACGAGCAGTACTTC.

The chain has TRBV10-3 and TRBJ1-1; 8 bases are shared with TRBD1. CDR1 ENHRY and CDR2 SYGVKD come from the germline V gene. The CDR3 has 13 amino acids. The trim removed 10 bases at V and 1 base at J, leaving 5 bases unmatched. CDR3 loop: CANSGGQNTEAFF. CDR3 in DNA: TGTGCCAACTCAGGGGGCCAGAACACTGAAGCTTTCTTT.

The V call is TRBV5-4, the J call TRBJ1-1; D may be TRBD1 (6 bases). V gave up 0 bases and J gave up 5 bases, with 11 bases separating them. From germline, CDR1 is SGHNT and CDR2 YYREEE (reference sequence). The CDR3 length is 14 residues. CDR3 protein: CASSLGQGKTEAFF. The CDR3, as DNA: TGTGCCAGCAGCTTGGGCCAGGGGAAAACTGAAGCTTTCTTT.

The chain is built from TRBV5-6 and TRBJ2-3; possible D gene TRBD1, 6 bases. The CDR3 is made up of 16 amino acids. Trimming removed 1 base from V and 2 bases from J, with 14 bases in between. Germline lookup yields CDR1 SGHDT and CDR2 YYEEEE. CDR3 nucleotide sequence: TGTGCCAGCAGCTTGTGGGTAGGGGGAGTCACAGATACGCAGTATTTT. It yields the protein CASSLWVGGVTDTQYF.

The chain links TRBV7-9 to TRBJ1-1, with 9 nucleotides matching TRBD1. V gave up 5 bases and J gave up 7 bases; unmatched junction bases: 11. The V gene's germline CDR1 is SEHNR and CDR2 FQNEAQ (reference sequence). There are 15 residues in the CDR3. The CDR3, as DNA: TGTGCCAGCAGCCCCCGGACAGGGGACGTAAATGAAGCTTTCTTT. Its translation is CASSPRTGDVNEAFF. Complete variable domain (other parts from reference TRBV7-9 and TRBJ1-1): DTGVSQNPRHKITKRGQNVTFRCDPISEHNRLYWYRQTLGQGPEFLTYFQNEAQLEKSRLLSDRFSAERPKGSFSTLEIQRTEQGDSAMYLCASSPRTGDVNEAFFGQGTRLTVV.

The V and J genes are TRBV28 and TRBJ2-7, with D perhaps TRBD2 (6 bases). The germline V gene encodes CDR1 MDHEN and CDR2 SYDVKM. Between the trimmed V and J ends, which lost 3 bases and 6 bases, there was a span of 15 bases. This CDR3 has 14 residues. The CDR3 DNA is TGTGCCAGCAGTTTTTCCGGCATGGGGGGCGAGCAGTACTTC. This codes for CASSFSGMGGEQYF. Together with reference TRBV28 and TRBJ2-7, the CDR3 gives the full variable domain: DVKVTQSSRYLVKRTGEKVFLECVQDMDHENMFWYRQDPGLGLRLIYFSYDVKMKEKGDIPEGYSVSREKKERFSLILESASTNQTSMYLCASSFSGMGGEQYFGPGTRLTVT.

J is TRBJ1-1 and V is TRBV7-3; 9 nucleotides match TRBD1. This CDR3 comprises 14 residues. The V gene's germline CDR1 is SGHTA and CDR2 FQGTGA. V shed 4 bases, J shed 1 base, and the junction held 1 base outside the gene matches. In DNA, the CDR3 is TGTGCCAGCAGCTCGGGACAGGGGAACACTGAAGCTTTCTTT. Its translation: CASSSGQGNTEAFF.

The CDR3 bases are TGTGCCAGCAGCTATGACAGGAGCACAGATACGCAGTATTTT. This codes for CASSYDRSTDTQYF. The chain combines TRBV11-3 with TRBJ2-3; tentative D call: TRBD1 (6 bases). There are 14 residues in the CDR3. Trimming left V 4 bases short and J 0 bases short, with 8 bases between. Germline V gene data show CDR1 as SGHNT and CDR2 as YENEEA. The whole variable domain, remainder taken from reference TRBV11-3 and TRBJ2-3, is EAGVVQSPRYKIIEKKQPVAFWCNPISGHNTLYWYLQNLGQGPELLIRYENEEAVDDSQLPKDRFSAERLKGVDSTLKIQPAELGDSAVYLCASSYDRSTDTQYFGPGTRLTVL.

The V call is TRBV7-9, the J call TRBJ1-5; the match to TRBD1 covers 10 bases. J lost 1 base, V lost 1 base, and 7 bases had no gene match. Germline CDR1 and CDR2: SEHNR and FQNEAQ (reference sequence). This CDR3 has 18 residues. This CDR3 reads CASSLGAPGQGSNQPQHF. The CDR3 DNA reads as TGTGCCAGCAGCTTAGGTGCGCCGGGACAGGGGAGCAATCAGCCCCAGCATTTT. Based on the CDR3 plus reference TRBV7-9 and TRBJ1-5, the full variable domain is DTGVSQNPRHKITKRGQNVTFRCDPISEHNRLYWYRQTLGQGPEFLTYFQNEAQLEKSRLLSDRFSAERPKGSFSTLEIQRTEQGDSAMYLCASSLGAPGQGSNQPQHFGDGTRLSIL.

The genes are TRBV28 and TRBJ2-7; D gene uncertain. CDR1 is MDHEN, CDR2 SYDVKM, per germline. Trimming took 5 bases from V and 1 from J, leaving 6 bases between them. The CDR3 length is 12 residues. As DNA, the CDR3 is TGTGCCAGCAGTGACGGGTCCTACGAGCAGTACTTC. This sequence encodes CASSDGSYEQYF. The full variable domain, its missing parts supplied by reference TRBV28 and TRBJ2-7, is DVKVTQSSRYLVKRTGEKVFLECVQDMDHENMFWYRQDPGLGLRLIYFSYDVKMKEKGDIPEGYSVSREKKERFSLILESASTNQTSMYLCASSDGSYEQYFGPGTRLTVT.

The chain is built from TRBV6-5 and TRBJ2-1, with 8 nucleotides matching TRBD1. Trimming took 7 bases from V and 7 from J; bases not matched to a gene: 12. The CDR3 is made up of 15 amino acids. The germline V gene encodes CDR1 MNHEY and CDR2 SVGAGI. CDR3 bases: TGTGCCAGCAAAGAGACAGGGGCGAATTGGAATGAGCAGTTCTTC. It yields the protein CASKETGANWNEQFF.

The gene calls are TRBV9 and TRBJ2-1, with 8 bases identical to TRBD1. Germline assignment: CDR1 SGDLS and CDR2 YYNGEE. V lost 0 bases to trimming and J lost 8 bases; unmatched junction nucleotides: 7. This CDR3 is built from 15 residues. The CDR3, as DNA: TGTGCCAGCAGCGTAGCCCCGGACAGGGTGTATGAGCAGTTCTTC. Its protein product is CASSVAPDRVYEQFF.